These 25 T cell receptor beta chains share one sample of origin, sequenced in a study of cytomegalovirus exposure and HLA in healthy donors. Sequenced by immunoSEQ multiplex PCR; TCRdb stores in-frame clones only, minus some. The data contain about 200,000 clones, 86% of them seen just once; the ten biggest clones take up roughly 1.5%. The specimen sequenced was PBMCs. The origin of the receptors is a woman between 18 and 29 years old in good health and CMV-seronegative.

The chain recombines TRBV9 with TRBJ1-2; D may be TRBD1 (6 bases). There are 13 residues in the CDR3. The V and J ends lost 0 bases and 7 bases respectively, with 10 bases between them. The germline V gene has CDR1 SGDLS and CDR2 YYNGEE. The CDR3 nucleotides are TGTGCCAGCAGCGTAGGGGGGCAGGGTGGCTACACCTTC. Residues: CASSVGGQGGYTF.

The chain employs TRBV5-5 and TRBJ1-1; 11 bases line up with TRBD1. CDR1 is SGHKS and CDR2 is YYEKEE in the germline V gene (reference sequence). This CDR3 region has 15 residues. The V gene end was trimmed by 3 bases and the J gene end by 3 bases; junction bases not matched to a gene: 4. This CDR3 reads CASSWTGGGDTEAFF. CDR3 sequence (DNA): TGTGCCAGCAGCTGGACAGGGGGCGGGGACACTGAAGCTTTCTTT. The complete variable domain, with remaining parts taken from reference TRBV5-5 and TRBJ1-1, reads DAGVTQSPTHLIKTRGQQVTLRCSPISGHKSVSWYQQVLGQGPQFIFQYYEKEERGRGNFPDRFSARQFPNYSSELNVNALLLGDSALYLCASSWTGGGDTEAFFGQGTRLTVV.

The chain uses TRBV5-1 and TRBJ1-2; no firm D call. The CDR3 totals 13 residues. V was cut by 1 base and J by 3 bases, with 7 bases left in between. Germline assignment: CDR1 SGHRS and CDR2 YFSETQ. The CDR3 DNA follows: TGCGCCAGCAGCTTGTTCCCAGACTATGGCTACACCTTC. It is translated as CASSLFPDYGYTF.

This chain's CDR3 is CASSPVQETQYF. The CDR3 region has the DNA TGTGCCAGCAGTCCCGTCCAAGAGACCCAGTACTTC. V and J are TRBV28 and TRBJ2-5, with D uncertain. The CDR3 is made up of 12 amino acids. Germline V CDR1 and CDR2: MDHEN, SYDVKM. Trimming removed 5 bases from V and 1 base from J, with 5 bases in between. Together with reference TRBV28 and TRBJ2-5, the CDR3 gives the full variable domain: DVKVTQSSRYLVKRTGEKVFLECVQDMDHENMFWYRQDPGLGLRLIYFSYDVKMKEKGDIPEGYSVSREKKERFSLILESASTNQTSMYLCASSPVQETQYFGPGTRLLVL.

CDR3 in amino acids: CALGASGGTNTGELFF. DNA for the CDR3: TGTGCCCTAGGGGCTAGCGGGGGTACTAACACCGGGGAGCTGTTTTTT. V gene TRBV7-9 combines with J gene TRBJ2-2; TRBD2 matches at 10 bases. CDR3 length: 16 amino acids. The V gene end was trimmed by 11 bases and the J gene end by 2 bases; junction bases not matched to a gene: 11. CDR1 is SEHNR and CDR2 is FQNEAQ in the germline V gene (reference sequence).

The chain uses TRBV5-1 and TRBJ1-1; the D gene is possibly TRBD1 (6 bases). Per germline, CDR1 SGHRS and CDR2 YFSETQ. The CDR3 length is 15 residues. Trimming cost V 0 bases and J 0 bases, with 9 bases left between them. The CDR3 region has the DNA TGCGCCAGCAGCTTGGGGGACATGCTGAACACTGAAGCTTTCTTT. Its translation is CASSLGDMLNTEAFF.

The chain carries TRBV5-1 and TRBJ1-2; 9 bases map to TRBD1. V gave up 0 bases and J gave up 8 bases; unmatched junction bases: 5. The CDR3 is 14 amino acids. Germline V lookup: CDR1 SGHRS, CDR2 YFSETQ. The CDR3 DNA reads as TGCGCCAGCAGCTTGGAGGACAGGGGACTCGGCTACACCTTC. It yields the protein CASSLEDRGLGYTF.

The CDR3 nucleotides read TGTGCCAGCAGCTTATCCGGGACTAGTGGGGGAAATGAGCAGTTCTTC. Its protein product is CASSLSGTSGGNEQFF. The chain combines TRBV7-9 with TRBJ2-1, with 8 bases fitting TRBD2. The CDR3 length is 16 residues. Germline assignment: CDR1 SEHNR and CDR2 FQNEAQ (reference sequence). Trimming at V came to 2 bases and at J to 7 bases, leaving 10 bases not matched to a gene.

In its sample, this clone was seen many times. The rearrangement links TRBV5-1 to TRBJ1-2, with 9 bases aligning to TRBD1. Losses at the gene ends were 4 bases for V and 4 bases for J; bases not matched to a gene: 5. The CDR3 spans 14 residues. Per germline, CDR1 SGHRS and CDR2 YFSETQ. CDR3 sequence: CASSRTGVSYGYTF. As DNA, the CDR3 is TGCGCCAGCAGCCGGACAGGGGTGAGCTATGGCTACACCTTC.

The chain has TRBV5-4 and TRBJ1-1, with D perhaps TRBD1 (6 bases). From germline, CDR1 is SGHNT and CDR2 YYREEE (reference sequence). V shed 4 bases and J shed 2 bases, with 9 bases lying between them. CDR3 length equals 13 residues. CDR3 nucleotide sequence: TGTGCCAGCAGCCCGGGACAAAACACTGAAGCTTTCTTT. It is translated as CASSPGQNTEAFF.

The rearrangement uses TRBV27 and TRBJ2-2, with D perhaps matching TRBD1 (6 bases). This CDR3 comprises 16 residues. The V gene lost 7 bases and the J gene lost 0 bases, with 15 bases spanning the gap. The V gene's germline CDR1 is MNHEY and CDR2 SMNVEV (reference sequence). DNA for the CDR3: TGTGCCAGCACCCCCTTAGCAGGGGCGAACACCGGGGAGCTGTTTTTT. Translating gives CASTPLAGANTGELFF.

This chain uses TRBV27 with TRBJ1-6; TRBD1 agrees at 9 bases. The CDR3 runs to 15 residues. Looked up from germline, CDR1 is MNHEY and CDR2 is SMNVEV (reference sequence). J gave up 9 bases and V 3 bases, and 6 bases lay outside the gene matches. CDR3 DNA sequence: TGTGCCAGCAGTTTTAGGACAGGGGCCTCTTCACCCCTCCACTTT. As protein: CASSFRTGASSPLHF.

This clone occurred once. This chain joins TRBV7-2 and TRBJ2-1; no reliable D call. This CDR3 contains 12 residues. Trimming stripped 3 bases from V and 9 bases from J, with 9 bases between. Germline V lookup: CDR1 SGHTA, CDR2 FQGNSA. DNA of the CDR3: TGTGCCAGCAGCTTGTCGGAGTTTGAGCAGTTCTTC. Translation: CASSLSEFEQFF.

V and J are TRBV27 and TRBJ1-5; unclear D gene. V shed 1 base and J shed 0 bases, with 10 bases lying between them. The CDR3 is 16 amino acids. Germline CDR1 reads MNHEY; CDR2 reads SMNVEV (reference sequence). In DNA form, the CDR3 reads TGTGCCAGCAGTTTATGGAGCATTCCTAGCAATCAGCCCCAGCATTTT. This encodes CASSLWSIPSNQPQHF.

V is TRBV2 and J is TRBJ1-2, with 8 bases fitting TRBD1. In germline, CDR1 is SNHLY, CDR2 FYNNEI. Trimming took 7 bases from V and 2 from J; bases not matched to a gene: 15. The CDR3 has 17 amino acids. The CDR3 DNA sequence: TGTGCCAGCAAGAATGACCCGGGACAGGCTCCCAACTATGGCTACACCTTC. It is translated as CASKNDPGQAPNYGYTF.

The V call is TRBV5-4, the J call TRBJ2-3; 12 bases fit TRBD2. Trimming removed 4 bases from V and 10 bases from J; junction bases left unmatched: 13. The V gene's germline CDR1 is SGHNT and CDR2 YYREEE (reference sequence). The CDR3 spans 16 residues. CDR3 protein: CASSPASGRGPGAQYF. The CDR3 coding sequence is TGTGCCAGCAGCCCTGCTAGCGGGAGGGGTCCGGGGGCGCAGTATTTT.

CDR3 DNA: TGTGCCAGCAGCGCAAAAGGGTGGGGGTCTAGCGGACTTCGTGACAATGAGCAGTTCTTC. Translating gives CASSAKGWGSSGLRDNEQFF. The V gene is TRBV7-6, the J gene TRBJ2-1; 7 nucleotides agree with TRBD2. In germline, CDR1 is SGHVS, CDR2 FNYEAQ. The CDR3 runs 20 residues. V gave up 5 bases and J gave up 5 bases; unmatched junction bases: 24.

J is TRBJ2-2 and V is TRBV11-2; 8 bases map to TRBD2. The germline gives CDR1 SGHAT, CDR2 FQNNGV. Trimming removed 2 bases from V and 0 bases from J; junction bases left unmatched: 8. The CDR3 spans 18 residues. The CDR3 sequence: CASSLRPPGLANTGELFF. The DNA for the CDR3 is TGTGCCAGCAGCTTAAGGCCTCCGGGACTAGCGAACACCGGGGAGCTGTTTTTT.

The chain couples TRBV4-1 to TRBJ2-7; 11 bases are shared with TRBD2. The J segment lost 4 bases and the V segment lost 2 bases, leaving 4 bases of the junction unmatched. Germline CDR1 reads MGHRA; CDR2 reads YSYEKL. The length of the CDR3 is 15 residues. The CDR3 DNA follows: TGCGCCAGCAGCCAAACTAGCGGGAGTAGGTACGAGCAGTACTTC. Encoded protein: CASSQTSGSRYEQYF.

This chain uses TRBV2 with TRBJ1-1; 10 bases are a match to TRBD1. The CDR3 contains 14 residues. After removal of 5 bases from V and 4 bases from J, the junction contained 4 bases not matched to a gene. Germline V gives CDR1 SNHLY, CDR2 FYNNEI. The CDR3 sequence is CASSRDRGRTEAFF. Here the CDR3 DNA reads TGTGCCAGCAGTAGGGACAGGGGTCGCACTGAAGCTTTCTTT.

The chain combines TRBV19 with TRBJ1-1; 10 bases match TRBD1. Germline V lookup: CDR1 LNHDA, CDR2 SQIVND (reference sequence). This CDR3 has 14 amino acids. The trim removed 5 bases at V and 7 bases at J, leaving 7 bases unmatched. CDR3 sequence (DNA): TGTGCCAGTAGTGTCGACAGGGGGCTACTTGAAGCTTTCTTT. Amino acid sequence: CASSVDRGLLEAFF.

The J gene is TRBJ2-5, the V gene TRBV7-9; D is undetermined. This CDR3 has 15 residues. Germline CDR1 is SEHNR and CDR2 is FQNEAQ (reference sequence). V lost 4 bases and J 3 bases, leaving 15 bases between the germline ends. CDR3 nucleotides: TGTGCCAGCAGCTACCGTCTGGGCTTGGAAGAGACCCAGTACTTC. It yields the protein CASSYRLGLEETQYF.

The CDR3 reads CASRDGTSGSSGQFF. CDR3 nucleotide sequence: TGTGCCAGCAGGGATGGGACTAGCGGGAGTTCTGGGCAGTTCTTC. The genes are TRBV6-4 and TRBJ2-1; TRBD2 matches 14 bases. V trimming: 6 bases; J trimming: 12 bases; junction bases outside the gene matches: 10. Germline V gives CDR1 MRHNA, CDR2 SNTAGT. This CDR3 spans 15 amino acids.

This rearrangement joins TRBV7-8 to TRBJ1-2; 7 nucleotides line up with TRBD1. The germline gives CDR1 SGHVS, CDR2 FQNEAQ. The J segment lost 3 bases and the V segment lost 5 bases, leaving 3 bases of the junction unmatched. The CDR3 loop spans 13 amino acids. The CDR3 nucleotides read TGTGCCAGCAGCCGTGACAGGGACTATGGCTACACCTTC. Translation gives CASSRDRDYGYTF.

A single count supports this clone. The chain employs TRBV5-8 and TRBJ1-2; the D gene is possibly TRBD1 (5 bases). This CDR3 is 14 amino acids long. CDR1 is SGHTS and CDR2 is YDEGEE in the germline V gene. Trimming removed 3 bases at V and 1 base at J, with 10 bases between. CDR3 nucleotides: TGTGCCAGCAGCTACCTGACAGATAACTATGGCTACACCTTC. Its translation is CASSYLTDNYGYTF.